Sequencing of this TCR beta chain was carried out in a study of cytomegalovirus exposure and HLA in healthy donors. The V end lost 5 bases, the J end lost 7 bases, and 24 bases lay between the germline ends. Germline V lookup: CDR1 SGHDN, CDR2 FVKESK. The CDR3 totals 16 residues. Study-wide results and caveats: Later on, an analysis found that several of the most significant clusters appeared to be linked to common viral pathogens, which included parvovirus B19. By HLA locus, TCR association rates varied in a later analysis, with DRB1 showing the most and HLA-C the fewest. Researchers reported that a few CMV-associated chains were confirmed in vitro as CMV antigen-specific.

This PCR relied on a set of 60 Vbeta primers and 13 Jbeta primers. The repertoire was sequenced with immunoSEQ multiplex PCR; TCRdb's copy has only in-frame clones and lacks some. Of roughly 97,000 clones in the sample, roughly four fifths were seen once. A note on this clone: Its matching antigen is unknown.

Sequenced sample: PBMCs. J is TRBJ2-7 and V is TRBV14; a weak D match, TRBD2 (6 bases). The clonotype originates from a middle-aged man in good health and CMV-seropositive. DNA of the CDR3: TGTGCCAGCAGCACGACTCCTGGGGACTCCCCGAGGGAGCAGTACTTC. It yields the protein CASSTTPGDSPREQYF.